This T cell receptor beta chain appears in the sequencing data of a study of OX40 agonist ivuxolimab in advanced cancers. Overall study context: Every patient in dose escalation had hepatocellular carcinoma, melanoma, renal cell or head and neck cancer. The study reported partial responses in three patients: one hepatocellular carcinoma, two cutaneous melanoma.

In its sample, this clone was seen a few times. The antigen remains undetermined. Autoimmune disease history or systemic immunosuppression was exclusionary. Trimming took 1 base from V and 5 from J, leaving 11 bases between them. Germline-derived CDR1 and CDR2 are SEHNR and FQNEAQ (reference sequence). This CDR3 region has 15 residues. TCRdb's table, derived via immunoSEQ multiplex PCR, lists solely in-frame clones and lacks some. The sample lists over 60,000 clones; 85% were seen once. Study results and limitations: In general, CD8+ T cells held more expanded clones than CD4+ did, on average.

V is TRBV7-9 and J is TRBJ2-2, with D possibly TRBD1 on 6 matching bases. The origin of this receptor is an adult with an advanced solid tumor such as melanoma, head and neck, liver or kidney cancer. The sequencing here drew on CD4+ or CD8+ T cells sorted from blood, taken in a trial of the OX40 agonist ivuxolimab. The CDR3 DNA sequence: TGTGCCAGCAGCTTAGTCTACAGGGATACCGGGGAGCTGTTTTTT. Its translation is CASSLVYRDTGELFF. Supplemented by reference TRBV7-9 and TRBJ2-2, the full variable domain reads DTGVSQNPRHKITKRGQNVTFRCDPISEHNRLYWYRQTLGQGPEFLTYFQNEAQLEKSRLLSDRFSAERPKGSFSTLEIQRTEQGDSAMYLCASSLVYRDTGELFFGEGSRLTVL.